This TCR beta chain was found in a study of blood T cells in healthy people across ages. Study-level points and caveats: Investigators viewed diversity estimates from one million T cells as underestimates, the study reported. A greater number of naive CD4+ cells and higher diversity distinguished long-lived donors from aged donors. Naive T cell percentage strongly correlated with TCR beta diversity.

As concerns this clonotype: Its target is not known.

Primers used in a second PCR of about 7 to 11 cycles were a sample-barcoded 5' primer and a J-beta primer mix. Every sample gave at least 2.5 million paired-end reads containing CDR3. TCRdb re-called the 5' RACE reads with MiXCR, one entry per CDR3 protein. The table shows over 700,000 distinct CDR3 sequences, with about 55% occurring only once. V was shortened by 5 bases and J by 14 bases, with 20 bases between the two germline ends. This CDR3 region has 13 residues. In germline, CDR1 is SGHTA, CDR2 FQGNSA. Material: blood. The rearrangement uses TRBV7-2 and TRBJ2-3; tentatively, D is TRBD2 (6 bases). The clonotype originates from a man older than 75 in good health. The CDR3 loop reads CASSLGTSRYAYF. The CDR3 DNA sequence: TGTGCCAGCAGCCTAGGGACTTCCAGATACGCGTATTTT.